This paragraph covers one TCR beta chain sequence. The antigen it binds to is not known. There are no base qualities to consult, and no much larger clone falls within one base. The sample belongs to a study of TIL therapy for anti-PD-1-resistant metastatic lung cancer (dated by TCRdb to the early 2020s). Regarding the study in general: Enrolled patients had a median age of almost 55 years (range about 38-85) and a median tumor PD-L1 proportion score of under 7%. The cohort was composed predominantly of lung adenocarcinoma, with several EGFR-mutant and two ALK-rearranged tumors included, and half of patients were identified as current or former smokers. A median non-synonymous tumor mutation burden of under 1.9 mutations per megabase was determined across the cohort by whole-exome sequencing. T cell receptor beta sequencing of tumor and peripheral blood served to follow clonotypes across the tumor, the expanded TIL product, and serial blood samples.

The research as a whole found: The cohort was highly selected, with more treatment-naive, never-smoker and oncogene-addicted patients than typical, limiting generalizability. Clonal turnover during TIL culture was high, and many clones enriched in the product were not detected in the baseline tumor, suggesting clonal contraction instead of faithful expansion. Higher clonality and lower diversity were observed in expanded TIL cultures than in baseline intratumoral T cells (median clonality around 5.9% vs 31%, p < 0.0001). The study protocol defined all tumor marker inferences as exploratory.

According to the study, the label for this sample's time point signals: pre-treatment sample, taken before nivolumab and TIL therapy. Excised metastases, mostly pleural nodules or supraclavicular lymph nodes, were used as baseline tumor samples and were taken from the same resection from which TIL were grown. Tumors were harvested before any PD-1/PD-L1 blockade; patients then received nivolumab, and those progressing received lymphodepletion, expanded TIL infusion and IL-2. Adults with stage 4 NSCLC were enrolled in a dual-center phase I trial from late 2017 to early 2020. The samples were drawn from an open-label, single-arm phase I trial testing tumor-infiltrating lymphocyte therapy combined with nivolumab in advanced non-small cell lung cancer. For each resected tumor, portions were snap-frozen in liquid nitrogen and kept at -80 degrees C. Tumor regions of interest were chosen on H&E sections by laser-capture macrodissection, pulverized into approximately 16 mg aliquots, and extracted with Qiagen Allprep kits.

Using bias-controlled multiplex PCR with the immunoSEQ v3 hsTCRB kit, the TCR beta CDR3 regions were amplified from genomic DNA. An Illumina NextSeq 500 was used to sequence the TCR libraries, reaching roughly 1.8 million read pairs at survey level or 5-6 million at deep level. In the authors' own workflow: Clonality was reported by immunoSEQ Analyzer software, which also assigned V, D and J genes and filtered out non-productive sequences. Repertoires of infused TIL and blood were compared using productive Simpson clonality and the Morisita overlap index of productive TRB rearrangements. TCRdb provides this immuneACCESS table in a form limited to in-frame rearrangements. Some clones are lacking; in checked studies, under half of them reflect an unresolved V gene, and why the rest are absent is not known. V and J calls and clone size are given by that table; D and trimming were obtained from the DNA. This sample is represented by some 90,000 clones; about two thirds of them were singletons. Roughly 9.7% of the sample belongs to the ten largest clones.

CDR1 and CDR2 are drawn from the germline V gene: MNHEY, SVGAGI. The cysteine opens and the phenylalanine closes a CDR3 of 13 amino acids. The kept DNA is CDR3 alone, 39 bases in frame from the first base. Between the V and J ends, shortened by 6 bases and 3 bases respectively, the junction contains 11 bases. The chain is encoded by TRBV6-5 joined to TRBJ1-1; the D gene identity is not certain. The sample in question was tumor tissue, obtained at baseline. This TCR came from a person aged 25 to 85 with non-small cell lung cancer. The CDR3 region: CASRWQRDTEAFF. Read as DNA, the sequence is TGTGCCAGCAGGTGGCAGAGGGACACTGAAGCTTTCTTT.